The T cell receptor (beta chain) under discussion was sequenced for a study of blood T cell repertoires in COVID-19. Overall study context: Both acute and convalescent COVID-19 samples were obtained from the United States, Italy and Spain. PBMCs, B-cell-depleted T cells, or T cells provided the cDNA or gDNA that made up the material.

Original handling: Scientists estimated how many nucleated cells there were by amplifying reference gene primers. Clones were sequenced by immunoSEQ multiplex PCR, and TCRdb holds only the in-frame ones, with some missing. Clone size and the V and J calls come from that table; the DNA yielded D and trimming. Found here are 120,000 to 150,000 clones, approximately 89% of them singletons; the top ten hold 28%. Sequenced: peripheral blood. The receptor was isolated from a human donor in a cohort sampled during active COVID-19.

The CDR3 spells CASTTGGETQYF. DNA for the CDR3: TGTGCCAGCACCACAGGGGGAGAGACCCAGTACTTC. The genes are TRBV12-3 or TRBV12-4 and TRBJ2-5, with 8 bases lining up with TRBD1. The CDR3 is made up of 12 amino acids. V was clipped by 7 bases and J by 4 bases; unmatched bases: 2.